Listed below are T cell receptor beta chains from one sample, sequenced in a study of STAT3 mutations in large granular lymphocyte leukemia. Data came from immunoSEQ multiplex PCR; TCRdb stores just in-frame clones and leaves some out. The sample has about 42,000 clones, about 81% seen once. The sequenced sample consisted of PBMCs. These receptors originate from a human donor with T large granular lymphocyte leukemia. Some clones in this sample may be carry-over from other donors' samples. The CDR3 runs from the conserved cysteine through the conserved F or W. D genes are given only for firm matches. Rows give clone size only sometimes, using once, few, many, or a class for an expanded clone.

TRBD1,TRBV9,TRBJ1-2,.,CASSVEAGGSYGYTF,TGTGCCAGCAGCGTAGAGGCAGGGGGAAGCTATGGCTACACCTTC
TRBD1,TRBV5-1,TRBJ1-6,.,CASSLGGTDLNSPLHF,TGCGCCAGCAGCTTGGGAGGGACAGATTTAAATTCACCCCTCCACTTT
TRBD1,TRBV18,TRBJ2-7,.,CASSLGQEYEQYF,TGTGCCAGCTCACTAGGACAGGAGTACGAGCAGTACTTC
TRBD2,TRBV19,TRBJ2-7,.,CASSSVRASGGAFEQYF,TGTGCCAGTAGTTCCGTCAGGGCTAGCGGGGGGGCGTTTGAGCAGTACTTC
.,TRBV5-4,TRBJ2-1,.,CASSLEDGTYNEQFF,TGTGCCAGCAGCTTGGAGGACGGAACCTACAATGAGCAGTTCTTC
.,TRBV18,TRBJ2-1,.,CASSTVLGTLGDNEQFF,TGTGCCAGCTCAACCGTTTTGGGGACCTTAGGCGACAATGAGCAGTTCTTC
TRBD2,TRBV25-1,TRBJ2-2,.,CASSDLAGGPGGELFF,TGTGCCAGCAGTGACTTAGCGGGGGGGCCAGGCGGGGAGCTGTTTTTT
TRBD2,TRBV9,TRBJ2-5,.,CASSLGTSWETQYF,TGTGCCAGCAGCCTCGGGACTAGCTGGGAGACCCAGTACTTC
.,TRBV6-1,TRBJ1-5,once,CASSPQGFQPQHF,TGTGCCAGCAGTCCTCAGGGTTTTCAGCCCCAGCATTTT
.,TRBV7-9,TRBJ1-5,few,CASSFGGWQPQHF,TGTGCCAGCAGCTTCGGGGGATGGCAGCCCCAGCATTTT
.,TRBV19,TRBJ1-2,.,CASSIVSMDKNYGYTF,TGTGCCAGTAGTATAGTCTCAATGGACAAGAACTATGGCTACACCTTC
TRBD1,TRBV27,TRBJ2-5,.,CASSYKGQGIQTQYF,TGTGCCAGCAGTTATAAGGGACAGGGTATACAGACCCAGTACTTC
TRBD1,TRBV7-9,TRBJ1-1,few,CASSSGQGSFEAFF,TGTGCCAGCAGCTCTGGACAGGGTTCATTTGAAGCTTTCTTT
TRBD1,TRBV5-6,TRBJ1-4,.,CASSGTGVRRPTNEKLFF,TGTGCCAGCAGCGGAACAGGGGTCAGGAGGCCAACTAATGAAAAACTGTTTTTT
TRBD1,TRBV2,TRBJ2-3,.,CASRDRIFTDTQYF,TGTGCCAGCCGGGACAGGATCTTCACAGATACGCAGTATTTT
.,TRBV27,TRBJ1-5,.,CASSVSNQPQHF,TGTGCCAGCAGTGTCAGTAATCAGCCCCAGCATTTT
.,TRBV28,TRBJ1-2,.,CASSSLYGYTF,TGTGCCAGCAGTTCCCTCTATGGCTACACCTTC
.,TRBV4-1,TRBJ1-4,.,CASSQEGGAGNEKLFF,TGCGCCAGCAGCCAAGAAGGGGGGGCTGGTAATGAAAAACTGTTTTTT
.,TRBV6-5,TRBJ1-1,.,CASTQQVNTEAFF,TGTGCCAGCACCCAACAAGTGAACACTGAAGCTTTCTTT
TRBD1,TRBV5-4,TRBJ1-2,.,CASSPSTGAGGYTF,TGTGCCAGCAGCCCCAGTACAGGGGCTGGAGGCTACACCTTC
.,TRBV13,TRBJ1-2,.,CASSLGYGYTF,TGTGCCAGCAGCTTAGGCTATGGCTACACCTTC
TRBD1,TRBV5-4,TRBJ1-1,once,CASSTGTGNTEAFF,TGTGCCAGCAGCACCGGGACAGGAAACACTGAAGCTTTCTTT
.,TRBV5-4,TRBJ1-2,.,CASSPKGVNYGYTF,TGTGCCAGCAGCCCTAAGGGAGTCAACTATGGCTACACCTTC
TRBD2,TRBV5-4,TRBJ2-1,.,CASSLQREAYNEQFF,TGTGCCAGCAGCCTTCAGCGGGAGGCCTACAATGAGCAGTTCTTC
.,TRBV15,TRBJ2-6,.,CATSPGEAGANVLTF,TGTGCCACCAGCCCCGGGGAAGCTGGGGCCAACGTCCTGACTTTC
.,TRBV4-1,TRBJ1-6,.,CASSQVDGLQPTSYNSPLHF,TGCGCCAGCAGCCAAGTAGACGGCCTGCAGCCTACTTCCTATAATTCACCCCTCCACTTT
TRBD2,TRBV7-8,TRBJ2-2,few,CASSLSGGNGGELFF,TGTGCCAGCAGCTTAAGCGGGGGGAATGGCGGGGAGCTGTTTTTT
TRBD1,TRBV5-1,TRBJ1-2,.,CASSPGQGYNYGYTF,TGCGCCAGCAGCCCCGGACAGGGCTATAACTATGGCTACACCTTC
.,TRBV11-2,TRBJ2-7,.,CASKERTYEQYF,TGTGCCAGCAAAGAGCGGACCTACGAGCAGTACTTC
.,TRBV6-6,TRBJ2-1,.,CASGEQFF,TGTGCCAGCGGGGAGCAGTTCTTC
.,TRBV7-9,TRBJ1-2,.,CASSLGDYGYTF,TGTGCCAGCAGCTTAGGCGACTATGGCTACACCTTC
.,TRBV9,TRBJ1-1,.,CASSVEGENTEAFF,TGTGCCAGCAGCGTAGAAGGGGAGAACACTGAAGCTTTCTTT
.,TRBV7-8,TRBJ1-6,few,CASSSGSDSPLHF,TGTGCCAGCAGCTCGGGTTCCGATTCACCCCTCCACTTT
.,TRBV2,TRBJ1-5,.,CASGAGDRFNQPQHF,TGTGCCAGCGGGGCAGGGGACCGCTTCAATCAGCCCCAGCATTTT
TRBD2,TRBV5-1,TRBJ2-5,.,CASSSLAGVETQYF,TGCGCCAGCAGCTCACTAGCGGGGGTAGAGACCCAGTACTTC
TRBD1,TRBV4-2,TRBJ1-6,few,CASSQETGESNSPLHF,TGTGCCAGCAGCCAAGAGACAGGGGAGTCCAACTCACCCCTCCACTTT
.,TRBV18,TRBJ1-1,.,CASSPPNPTEAFF,TGTGCCAGCTCACCCCCCAACCCCACTGAAGCTTTCTTT
.,TRBV18,TRBJ2-7,.,CASSGDYEQYF,TGTGCCAGCTCAGGTGACTACGAGCAGTACTTC
TRBD1,TRBV5-1,TRBJ2-1,.,CASSLERQGDNEQFF,TGCGCCAGCAGCTTGGAGCGACAGGGGGACAATGAGCAGTTCTTC
TRBD2,TRBV5-4,TRBJ2-1,.,CASGPRTGGLSYNEQFF,TGTGCCAGCGGGCCCCGGACGGGGGGTCTCTCCTACAATGAGCAGTTCTTC
.,TRBV20-1,TRBJ2-1,.,CSARRNNEQFF,TGCAGTGCTAGACGGAACAATGAGCAGTTCTTC
.,TRBV13,TRBJ2-6,.,CASSFSMISGANVLTF,TGTGCCAGCAGCTTTAGTATGATCTCTGGGGCCAACGTCCTGACTTTC
.,TRBV9,TRBJ2-1,once,CASSVSSGTLYNEQFF,TGTGCCAGCAGCGTTAGCTCCGGGACTCTCTACAATGAGCAGTTCTTC
TRBD1,TRBV20-1,TRBJ1-2,.,CSASRTGGYTF,TGCAGTGCTAGCCGGACAGGCGGCTACACCTTC
TRBD1,TRBV5-1,TRBJ2-5,.,CASSSGTGDRETQYF,TGCGCCAGCAGCTCCGGGACAGGGGATCGGGAGACCCAGTACTTC
.,TRBV5-6,TRBJ1-4,few,CASQGQLNEKLFF,TGTGCTAGCCAAGGACAGCTTAATGAAAAACTGTTTTTT
.,TRBV5-4,TRBJ2-2,.,CASSFRSGAYTGELFF,TGTGCCAGCAGCTTCCGCTCAGGGGCGTACACCGGGGAGCTGTTTTTT
TRBD1,TRBV11-2,TRBJ1-1,.,CASSFDRGTEAFF,TGTGCCAGCAGCTTCGACAGGGGCACTGAAGCTTTCTTT
.,TRBV4-1,TRBJ1-5,.,CASSRSGGNQPQHF,TGCGCCAGCAGTCGAAGTGGGGGGAATCAGCCCCAGCATTTT
.,TRBV6-5,TRBJ2-1,.,CASSPGPHENEQFF,TGTGCCAGCAGTCCGGGACCGCACGAGAATGAGCAGTTCTTC
TRBD1,TRBV10-2,TRBJ1-1,.,CASGGDRGENTEAFF,TGCGCCAGCGGCGGGGACAGGGGGGAGAACACTGAAGCTTTCTTT
.,TRBV27,TRBJ2-5,once,CASSSSKGGQETQYF,.
.,TRBV14,TRBJ2-3,.,CASSQVAGTTDTQYF,TGTGCCAGCAGCCAAGTTGCAGGGACCACAGATACGCAGTATTTT
TRBD1,TRBV9,TRBJ1-6,.,CASSPEEGAYSPLHF,TGTGCCAGCAGCCCAGAGGAGGGGGCATATTCACCCCTCCACTTT
TRBD1,TRBV19,TRBJ1-6,once,CASSTQGTNSPLHF,TGTGCCAGTAGTACACAGGGGACCAATTCACCCCTCCACTTT
.,TRBV7-9,TRBJ2-2,few,CASSSYTNTGELFF,TGTGCCAGCAGCTCTTACACGAACACCGGGGAGCTGTTTTTT
TRBD1,TRBV27,TRBJ1-2,.,CASSPPPPGGIYGYTF,TGTGCCAGCAGTCCTCCCCCGCCAGGGGGCATCTATGGCTACACCTTC
.,TRBV4-3,TRBJ1-2,.,CASSQVAGVGGYTF,TGCGCCAGCAGCCAAGTTGCAGGGGTGGGCGGCTACACCTTC
.,TRBV7-9,TRBJ2-5,.,CASRGALETQYF,TGTGCCAGCAGAGGGGCCCTAGAGACCCAGTACTTC